The rows below give T cell receptor beta chains drawn from one sample of a study of blood T cell repertoires in COVID-19. Sequenced by immunoSEQ multiplex PCR; TCRdb stores in-frame clones only, minus some. The sample consists of 450,000 to 500,000 clones, 87% of them appearing once. Sequenced: PBMCs or T cells enriched from blood (not recorded which). The receptors were sampled from a woman under 30 who had recovered from COVID-19. The CDR3 runs from the conserved cysteine through the conserved F or W. Each record gives: clone size, V gene, J gene, CDR3 length, D gene, CDR3 protein, CDR3 DNA. The D gene is left open where the match is weak. Not every row has a clone size; where given, it reads once, few, many or a size class.

size: NA
V: TRBV27
J: TRBJ1-2
length: 13
D: NA
CDR3: CASAPTAIYGYTF
DNA: TGTGCCAGCGCCCCGACAGCTATCTATGGCTACACCTTC

size: NA
V: TRBV2
J: TRBJ1-1
length: 13
D: NA
CDR3: CASAPGENTEAFF
DNA: TGTGCCAGCGCTCCCGGGGAGAACACTGAAGCTTTCTTT

size: NA
V: TRBV9
J: TRBJ1-1
length: 12
D: TRBD1
CDR3: CASGTANTEAFF
DNA: TGTGCCAGCGGGACAGCGAACACTGAAGCTTTCTTT

size: NA
V: TRBV5-1
J: TRBJ1-2
length: 15
D: TRBD1
CDR3: CASSSTTGYGGGYTF
DNA: TGCGCCAGCAGCTCGACGACAGGGTATGGAGGAGGCTACACCTTC

size: NA
V: TRBV5-1
J: TRBJ1-1
length: 14
D: NA
CDR3: CASSLNLENTEAFF
DNA: TGCGCCAGCAGCTTGAATTTAGAAAACACTGAAGCTTTCTTT

size: NA
V: TRBV10-3
J: TRBJ2-3
length: 16
D: TRBD2
CDR3: CAISESLSGGTDTQYF
DNA: TGTGCCATCAGTGAGTCATTGAGCGGGGGCACAGATACGCAGTATTTT

size: NA
V: TRBV5-1
J: TRBJ2-7
length: 14
D: NA
CDR3: CASSYRDSSYEQYF
DNA: TGCGCCAGCAGCTACCGGGACTCCTCCTACGAGCAGTACTTC

size: few
V: TRBV5-1
J: TRBJ2-2
length: 17
D: NA
CDR3: CASSLEGALVNTGELFF
DNA: TGCGCCAGCAGCTTGGAGGGAGCATTAGTGAACACCGGGGAGCTGTTTTTT

size: NA
V: TRBV2
J: TRBJ1-3
length: 15
D: NA
CDR3: CASSEWRHSGNTIYF
DNA: TGTGCCAGCAGTGAATGGCGGCACTCTGGAAACACCATATATTTT

size: NA
V: TRBV2
J: TRBJ1-2
length: 15
D: NA
CDR3: CASSLRFRELYGYTF
DNA: TGTGCCAGCAGTCTAAGATTTCGGGAACTCTATGGCTACACCTTC

size: NA
V: TRBV10-2
J: TRBJ1-6
length: 15
D: NA
CDR3: CASSRKGGGDSPLHF
DNA: TGCGCCAGCAGTCGTAAGGGGGGGGGCGATTCACCCCTCCACTTT

size: NA
V: TRBV7-2
J: TRBJ2-7
length: 17
D: TRBD1
CDR3: CASSLRIGQARAYEQYF
DNA: TGTGCCAGCAGCTTAAGAATAGGACAGGCGAGAGCCTACGAGCAGTACTTC

size: NA
V: TRBV28
J: TRBJ1-6
length: 17
D: TRBD1
CDR3: CASSLQQGNSPNSPLHF
DNA: TGTGCCAGCAGTTTACAACAGGGGAATTCCCCCAATTCACCCCTCCACTTT

size: NA
V: TRBV25-1
J: TRBJ1-1
length: 17
D: NA
CDR3: CASSELLIGGKCTEAFF
DNA: TGTGCCAGCAGTGAACTCCTTATCGGGGGGAAGTGTACTGAAGCTTTCTTT

size: NA
V: TRBV11-2
J: TRBJ1-1
length: 14
D: NA
CDR3: CASSPFRGNTEAFF
DNA: TGTGCCAGCAGCCCTTTCAGGGGGAACACTGAAGCTTTCTTT

size: NA
V: TRBV7-6
J: TRBJ2-5
length: 15
D: TRBD1
CDR3: CASSFQQGGEETQYF
DNA: TGTGCCAGCAGTTTTCAACAGGGGGGAGAAGAGACCCAGTACTTC

size: NA
V: TRBV4-1
J: TRBJ2-7
length: 16
D: TRBD1
CDR3: CASSQDVGTGRAEQYF
DNA: TGCGCCAGCAGCCAAGATGTGGGGACAGGGCGCGCCGAGCAGTACTTC